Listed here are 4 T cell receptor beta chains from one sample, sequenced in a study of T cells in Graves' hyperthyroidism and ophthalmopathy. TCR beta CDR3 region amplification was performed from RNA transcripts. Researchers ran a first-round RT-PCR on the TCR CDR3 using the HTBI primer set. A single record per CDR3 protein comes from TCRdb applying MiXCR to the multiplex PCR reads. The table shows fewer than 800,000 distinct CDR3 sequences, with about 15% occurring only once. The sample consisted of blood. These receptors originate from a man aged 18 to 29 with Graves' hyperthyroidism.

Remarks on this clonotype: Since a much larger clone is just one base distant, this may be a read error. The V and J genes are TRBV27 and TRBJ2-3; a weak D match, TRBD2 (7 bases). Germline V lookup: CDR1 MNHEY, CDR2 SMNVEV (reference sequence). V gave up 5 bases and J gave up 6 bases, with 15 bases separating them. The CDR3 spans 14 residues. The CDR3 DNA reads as TGTGCCAGCAGTGGAGAGGGAGGGGGGGATACGCAGTATTTT. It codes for CASSGEGGGDTQYF.

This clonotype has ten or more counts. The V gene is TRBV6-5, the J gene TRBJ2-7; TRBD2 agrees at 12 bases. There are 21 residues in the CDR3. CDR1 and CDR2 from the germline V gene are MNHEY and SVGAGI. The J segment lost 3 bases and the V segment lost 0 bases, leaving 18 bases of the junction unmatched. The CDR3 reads CASSYSFRQETSGSSLYEQYF. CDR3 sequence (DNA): TGTGCCAGCAGTTACTCGTTCCGACAGGAGACTAGCGGGAGCAGTCTCTACGAGCAGTACTTC.

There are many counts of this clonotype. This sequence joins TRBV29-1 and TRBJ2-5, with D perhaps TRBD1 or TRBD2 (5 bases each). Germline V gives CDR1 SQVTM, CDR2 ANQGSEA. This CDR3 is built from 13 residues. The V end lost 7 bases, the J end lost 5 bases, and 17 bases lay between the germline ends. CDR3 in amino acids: CSASPGRGETQYF. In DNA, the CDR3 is TGCAGCGCCAGCCCAGGGAGAGGGGAGACCCAGTACTTC.

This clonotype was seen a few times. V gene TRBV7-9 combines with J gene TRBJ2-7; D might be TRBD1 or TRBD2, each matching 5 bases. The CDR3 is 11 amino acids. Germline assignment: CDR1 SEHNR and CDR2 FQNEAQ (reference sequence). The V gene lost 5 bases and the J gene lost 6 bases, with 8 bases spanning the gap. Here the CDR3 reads CASSDGTEQYF. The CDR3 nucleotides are TGTGCCAGCAGCGACGGGACCGAGCAGTACTTC.